This TCR beta chain was found in a study of cytomegalovirus exposure and HLA in healthy donors. Study observations and caveats: The authors listed 150 to 200 TCR beta chains as cytomegalovirus-associated.

In regard to this clone: Its target is unknown.

Method: immunoSEQ multiplex PCR; TCRdb's copy keeps in-frame clones and lacks some. The sample lists under 400,000 clones, more than 80% occurring once. V was pared by 1 base and J by 1 base, with 9 bases of the junction left unmatched. Germline lookup yields CDR1 SGHVS and CDR2 FNYEAQ. This CDR3 is 18 amino acids long. Specimen: PBMCs. J is TRBJ2-2 and V is TRBV7-6; TRBD2 matches 7 bases. The sequence was obtained from a woman aged 18-35 years in good health and CMV-seronegative. CDR3 nucleotide sequence: TGTGCCAGCAGCTTAGAGTTGGCGGGGGTTGGGAACACCGGGGAGCTGTTTTTT. This sequence encodes CASSLELAGVGNTGELFF.